The 19 T cell receptor beta chains given below trace back to one sample, sequenced in a study of T-cell reconstitution after alpha-beta-depleted transplantation in children. The authors prepared the TCRbeta library with unique molecular identifiers. TCRdb re-analysed the PCR reads in MiXCR, keeping a single row per CDR3 protein. This table holds about 610,000 distinct CDR3 sequences, over 9.5% found once. Specimen: PBMCs from the stem cell graft donor, collected from the stem cell graft. The receptors were sampled from a human donor who donated a stem cell graft to a child with acute myeloid leukemia.

The V and J genes are TRBV12-3 or TRBV12-4 and TRBJ2-6; 11 nucleotides line up with TRBD1. The CDR3 sequence is 19 residues long. The J segment lost 0 bases and the V segment lost 6 bases, leaving 10 bases of the junction unmatched. Here the CDR3 reads CASSPTLGQGASGANVLTF. CDR3 bases: TGTGCCAGCAGCCCCACCCTAGGACAGGGGGCCTCTGGGGCCAACGTCCTGACTTTC.

The V gene is TRBV20-1, the J gene TRBJ2-3, with 10 bases identical to TRBD2. The CDR3 covers 16 residues. Germline CDR1 is DFQATT and CDR2 is SNEGSKA (reference sequence). The ends lost 3 bases at V and 3 bases at J; junction bases unmatched: 9. The CDR3 nucleotides are TGCAGTGCTAGCATGTCTAGCGGGAGTTTAACAGATACGCAGTATTTT. This translates into CSASMSSGSLTDTQYF.

This clonotype was seen a handful of times. The chain couples TRBV6-1 to TRBJ1-5; unclear D gene. V lost 2 bases and J lost 0, with 14 bases in between. There are 17 residues in the CDR3. Per germline, CDR1 MNHNS and CDR2 SASEGT. The CDR3 region has the DNA TGTGCCAGCAGTGAACGGGTGCGTGCAGGTAGCAATCAGCCCCAGCATTTT. Protein sequence: CASSERVRAGSNQPQHF.

This clonotype was recorded a few times. V is TRBV4-2 and J is TRBJ1-5; D is undetermined. Germline V CDR1 and CDR2: LGHNA, YNFKEQ. The V gene lost 1 base and the J gene lost 0 bases, with 7 bases spanning the gap. The CDR3 covers 15 residues. CDR3 amino acids: CASSQGGYSNQPQHF. Written as DNA, the CDR3 is TGTGCCAGCAGCCAAGGAGGTTATAGCAATCAGCCCCAGCATTTT.

This sequence joins TRBV18 and TRBJ2-1; unclear D gene. V was cut by 3 bases and J by 2 bases, with 8 bases left in between. The CDR3 loop spans 14 amino acids. Germline CDR1 and CDR2: KGHSH and LQKENI. CDR3 DNA: TGTGCCAGCTCACCGGTTATCACCTACAATGAGCAGTTCTTC. It encodes CASSPVITYNEQFF.

This chain links TRBV10-2 with TRBJ2-7; 11 bases line up with TRBD1. Germline V gene sequence: CDR1 WSHSY, CDR2 SAAADI. Losses at the gene ends were 5 bases for V and 2 bases for J; bases not matched to a gene: 8. The CDR3 has 16 amino acids. CDR3 sequence reads: CASSPGQGVLAYEQYF. DNA of the CDR3: TGCGCCAGCAGTCCGGGACAGGGGGTTCTCGCCTACGAGCAGTACTTC.

V gene TRBV2 combines with J gene TRBJ1-5; the D is unclear. Germline lookup yields CDR1 SNHLY and CDR2 FYNNEI. The CDR3 sequence is 15 residues long. V lost 3 bases, J lost 0 bases, and 9 bases lay in between. The CDR3 loop is CASSETGYSNQPQHF. The CDR3 bases are TGTGCCAGCAGTGAGACCGGCTATAGCAATCAGCCCCAGCATTTT.

The chain links TRBV30 to TRBJ1-5; 9 nucleotides agree with TRBD1. The CDR3 has 14 amino acids. The germline CDR1 and CDR2 sequences are GTSNPN and SVGIG (reference sequence). The J segment lost 6 bases and the V segment lost 5 bases, leaving 8 bases of the junction unmatched. The CDR3 DNA is TGTGCCTGGGGGGCACAGGGGGCTGGTCAGCCCCAGCATTTT. The encoded protein is CAWGAQGAGQPQHF. Full variable domain (remainder filled in from reference TRBV30 and TRBJ1-5): SQTIHQWPATLVQPVGSPLSLECTVEGTSNPNLYWYRQAAGRGLQLLFYSVGIGQISSEVPQNLSASRPQDRQFILSSKKLLLSDSGFYLCAWGAQGAGQPQHFGDGTRLSIL.

The chain links TRBV5-5 to TRBJ2-1; 14 positions match TRBD2. The germline V gene has CDR1 SGHKS and CDR2 YYEKEE (reference sequence). This CDR3 comprises 16 residues. V gave up 4 bases and J gave up 6 bases; unmatched junction bases: 6. CDR3 amino acids: CASSQGTSGRFNEQFF. The CDR3 DNA follows: TGTGCCAGCAGCCAAGGGACTAGCGGGAGATTCAATGAGCAGTTCTTC.

The chain joins TRBV5-1 to TRBJ2-1; 10 bases are a match to TRBD1. Germline lookup yields CDR1 SGHRS and CDR2 YFSETQ. The CDR3 loop spans 16 amino acids. V trimming: 3 bases; J trimming: 2 bases; junction bases outside the gene matches: 5. As DNA, the CDR3 is TGCGCCAGCAGCTCAATGACAGGGGGCGCCTACAATGAGCAGTTCTTC. Protein sequence: CASSSMTGGAYNEQFF.

This clonotype was recorded many times. The chain recombines TRBV29-1 with TRBJ2-7; D is tentatively TRBD1 or TRBD2 (5 bases each). The ends were cut back, 7 bases at V and 2 bases at J, with 18 bases in the middle. Germline CDR1 SQVTM, CDR2 ANQGSEA. This CDR3 spans 14 amino acids. CDR3 in DNA: TGCAGCGGGCCTTTGTCGGGACCCACCTACGAGCAGTACTTC. Its protein is CSGPLSGPTYEQYF.

The V and J genes are TRBV4-3 and TRBJ2-1, with TRBD2 identical over 8 bases. The germline V gene has CDR1 LGHNA and CDR2 YSLEER. With 0 bases clipped from V and 4 bases from J, the junction kept 2 bases outside the gene matches. The length of the CDR3 is 15 residues. For the CDR3, the DNA is TGCGCCAGCAGCCAAGATAGACTAGCGTACAATGAGCAGTTCTTC. Protein product: CASSQDRLAYNEQFF.

CDR3 nucleotide sequence: TGTGCCAGCAGCTTGGGGGAGGTTCGGCGGGATCCTCATATCGAGCAGTACTTC. It translates to CASSLGEVRRDPHIEQYF. This chain joins TRBV5-6 and TRBJ2-7; D may be TRBD2 (6 bases). This CDR3 is built from 18 residues. The germline V gene has CDR1 SGHDT and CDR2 YYEEEE. V lost 0 bases and J lost 6, with 25 bases in between.

The rearrangement uses TRBV5-1 and TRBJ2-5; 9 bases map to TRBD1. The V and J ends lost 5 bases and 5 bases, in that order; junction bases with no gene match: 10. Looked up from germline, CDR1 is SGHRS and CDR2 is YFSETQ. The CDR3 sequence is 15 residues long. This chain's CDR3 is CASSPDRGGRETQYF. Here the CDR3 DNA reads TGCGCCAGCAGTCCCGACAGGGGGGGTCGGGAGACCCAGTACTTC. Based on the CDR3 plus reference TRBV5-1 and TRBJ2-5, the full variable domain is KAGVTQTPRYLIKTRGQQVTLSCSPISGHRSVSWYQQTPGQGLQFLFEYFSETQRNKGNFPGRFSGRQFSNSRSEMNVSTLELGDSALYLCASSPDRGGRETQYFGPGTRLLVL.

This chain connects TRBV9 to TRBJ2-5; 9 bases are a match to TRBD1. The CDR3 has 16 residues. The germline V gene has CDR1 SGDLS and CDR2 YYNGEE. Trimming at V came to 7 bases and at J to 7 bases, leaving 17 bases not matched to a gene. CDR3 bases: TGTGCCAGCGGCAAAGACAGGGGGTCATGGGGGGGGACCCAGTACTTC. This codes for CASGKDRGSWGGTQYF.

CDR3 DNA sequence: TGTGCCAGCAGTGGTAGGGCCCTGAACACTGAAGCTTTCTTT. Amino acid sequence: CASSGRALNTEAFF. The chain links TRBV2 to TRBJ1-1; D gene uncertain. This CDR3 contains 14 residues. CDR1 is SNHLY, CDR2 FYNNEI, per germline. Trimming shortened V by 4 bases and J by 0 bases, and 9 bases separated the two germline ends.

This chain joins TRBV20-1 and TRBJ2-5, with 7 bases that match TRBD1. The length of the CDR3 is 14 residues. The germline CDR1 and CDR2 sequences are DFQATT and SNEGSKA (reference sequence). Unmatched junction bases numbered 6, after V lost 3 bases and J lost 2 bases. The CDR3 sequence is CSASVTGRQETQYF. CDR3 DNA: TGCAGTGCTAGCGTGACAGGGCGGCAAGAGACCCAGTACTTC.

V is TRBV9 and J is TRBJ1-6, with a possible D match to TRBD1 (6 bases). Germline V gene data show CDR1 as SGDLS and CDR2 as YYNGEE. The CDR3 totals 13 residues. V was pared by 4 bases and J by 11 bases, with 13 bases between. CDR3 region: CASSPRQEAPLHF. DNA of the CDR3: TGTGCCAGCAGCCCGAGACAGGAAGCACCCCTCCACTTT.

Ten or more counts support this clonotype. The chain joins TRBV12-3 or TRBV12-4 to TRBJ2-3, with a weak D call TRBD2 (6 bases). The germline V and J ends were trimmed by 6 bases and 2 bases, with 15 bases remaining between them. CDR3 length: 15 amino acids. CDR3 in amino acids: CASRRGTPSTDTQYF. In DNA form, the CDR3 reads TGTGCCAGCAGGCGCGGGACTCCTTCCACAGATACGCAGTATTTT.